Shown below are 26 T cell receptor beta chains from a single sample sequenced in a study of CD8 T cells in Susac syndrome. A quantity of roughly 0.5 to 1 ug RNA underwent reverse transcription using random hexamers. A single record per CDR3 protein comes from TCRdb applying MiXCR to the immunoSEQ multiplex PCR reads. The table shows about 190,000 distinct CDR3 sequences, with 95% occurring only once. The sample taken for sequencing was CD4+ T cells from PBMCs. Receptor source: a human donor with Susac syndrome.

The chain links TRBV3-1 to TRBJ1-2; 8 bases align to TRBD1. The J segment lost 4 bases and the V segment lost 4 bases, leaving 5 bases of the junction unmatched. The CDR3 contains 14 residues. The germline CDR1 and CDR2 sequences are LGHDT and YNNKEL (reference sequence). The CDR3 sequence: CASSPRTGPYGYTF. For the CDR3, the DNA is TGTGCCAGCAGCCCTAGGACAGGGCCCTATGGCTACACCTTC.

V usage is TRBV12-3 or TRBV12-4 and J usage is TRBJ2-1, with 10 bases identical to TRBD2. The CDR3 is made up of 15 amino acids. The junction had 10 bases not matched to a gene; V was cut back by 5 bases and J by 9 bases. CDR3 nucleotides: TGTGCCAGCAGTCCCAGGCTAGCGGGGGAAGGTGAGCAGTTCTTC. The encoded protein is CASSPRLAGEGEQFF.

The chain employs TRBV30 and TRBJ2-3; D could derive from TRBD1 or TRBD2 (7 bases each). Germline V gene lookup returns CDR1 GTSNPN and CDR2 SVGIG (reference sequence). V gave up 5 bases and J gave up 2 bases, with 20 bases separating them. The CDR3 has 16 residues. CDR3 amino acids: CAWEPGGAVPTDTQYF. The CDR3 nucleotides read TGTGCCTGGGAACCAGGGGGGGCGGTCCCCACAGATACGCAGTATTTT.

The rearrangement joins TRBV20-1 to TRBJ2-3; D gene unclear. The V gene's germline CDR1 is DFQATT and CDR2 SNEGSKA (reference sequence). V gave up 3 bases and J gave up 5 bases, with 6 bases separating them. The CDR3 sequence is 11 residues long. The chain's CDR3 is CSASSVDTQYF. The CDR3 DNA reads as TGCAGTGCTAGTTCGGTAGATACGCAGTATTTT.

This chain links TRBV2 with TRBJ1-5, with 7 bases lining up with TRBD1. The junction had 5 bases not matched to a gene; V was cut back by 6 bases and J by 0 bases. Germline lookup yields CDR1 SNHLY and CDR2 FYNNEI. The CDR3 is 15 amino acids. As DNA, the CDR3 is TGTGCCAGCAGACAGGGGCCCTATAGCAATCAGCCCCAGCATTTT. Translation: CASRQGPYSNQPQHF. The variable domain in full, with the rest retrieved from reference TRBV2 and TRBJ1-5, is EPEVTQTPSHQVTQMGQEVILRCVPISNHLYFYWYRQILGQKVEFLVSFYNNEISEKSEIFDDQFSVERPDGSNFTLKIRSTKLEDSAMYFCASRQGPYSNQPQHFGDGTRLSIL.

The V and J genes are TRBV23-1 and TRBJ1-4; D unclear. TRBV23-1 is annotated as an ORF whose role is uncertain. This CDR3 has 16 amino acids. The V gene lost 0 bases and the J gene lost 5 bases, with 13 bases spanning the gap. In DNA, the CDR3 is TGCGCCAGCAGTCAATCGCCTGGGTGGGTCAATGAAAAACTGTTTTTT. This gives the protein CASSQSPGWVNEKLFF.

V is TRBV29-1 and J is TRBJ1-3, with unresolved D. V dropped 4 bases and J dropped 4 bases, with 14 bases sitting between them. Germline values: CDR1 SQVTM, CDR2 ANQGSEA. The CDR3 is made up of 14 amino acids. The CDR3 is CSVVPGGMGNTIYF. In nucleotides, the CDR3 is TGCAGCGTTGTCCCGGGCGGTATGGGAAACACCATATATTTT.

The chain is built from TRBV19 and TRBJ1-1; D unresolved. Trimming removed 9 bases from V and 1 base from J, with 12 bases in between. CDR1 and CDR2 (germline): LNHDA, SQIVND (reference sequence). This CDR3 comprises 13 residues. The CDR3 DNA reads as TGTGCCAGCACCTCCAGAGGGAACACTGAAGCTTTCTTT. This encodes CASTSRGNTEAFF.

V and J are TRBV15 and TRBJ1-2, with 7 nucleotides matching TRBD1. V dropped 1 base and J dropped 4; count of bases not matched to a gene: 6. The CDR3 contains 15 residues. Germline V gives CDR1 LNHNV, CDR2 YYDKDF (reference sequence). In DNA, the CDR3 is TGTGCCACCAGCAGAGGGGACAGTTTTATCTATGGCTACACCTTC. Residues: CATSRGDSFIYGYTF.

V is TRBV3-1 and J is TRBJ1-6; D is undetermined. This CDR3 contains 11 residues. With 1 base removed from V and 10 bases from J, the gap between germline ends came to 2 bases. CDR1 and CDR2 from the germline V gene are LGHDT and YNNKEL (reference sequence). The CDR3, as DNA: TGTGCCAGCAGCCAAGGCTCACCCCTCCACTTT. Its protein product is CASSQGSPLHF.

V gene TRBV7-2 combines with J gene TRBJ2-5; D possibly corresponds to TRBD1 (6 bases). Trimming took off 5 bases at V and 9 bases at J, with 19 bases between the two ends. CDR3 size: 14 residues. CDR1 SGHTA and CDR2 FQGNSA come from the germline V gene. Here the CDR3 reads CASSAQPGQSAQYF. The DNA of the CDR3 is TGTGCCAGCAGCGCCCAGCCGGGACAATCGGCCCAGTACTTC.

V and J are TRBV11-2 and TRBJ2-2, with D tentatively TRBD1 or TRBD2 (5 bases each). The CDR3 is 15 amino acids. V was trimmed by 3 bases and J by 2 bases, leaving 10 bases between them. CDR1 and CDR2 from the germline V gene are SGHAT and FQNNGV. In nucleotides, the CDR3 is TGTGCCAGCAGCTTTTCCGGGGCAAACACCGGGGAGCTGTTTTTT. Translation: CASSFSGANTGELFF.

The genes are TRBV4-1 and TRBJ2-4; 16 bases agree with TRBD2. Per germline, CDR1 MGHRA and CDR2 YSYEKL. V gave up 4 bases and J gave up 0 bases; unmatched junction bases: 3. There are 18 residues in the CDR3. The DNA for the CDR3 is TGCGCCAGCAGCCTGGGACTAGCGGGGGGGATAGCCAAAAACATTCAGTACTTC. This translates into CASSLGLAGGIAKNIQYF.

This clonotype appeared once. The V and J genes are TRBV5-4 and TRBJ2-7; 9 positions match TRBD1. V dropped 4 bases and J dropped 2; count of bases not matched to a gene: 4. The CDR3 extends over 14 amino acids. The germline gives CDR1 SGHNT, CDR2 YYREEE (reference sequence). The CDR3 DNA reads as TGTGCCAGCAGCCTGAGGACAGGGGCCTACGAGCAGTACTTC. This gives the protein CASSLRTGAYEQYF.

The chain is built from TRBV5-1 and TRBJ1-4, with a possible D match to TRBD1 (5 bases). The CDR3 is made up of 14 amino acids. CDR1 is SGHRS, CDR2 YFSETQ, per germline. V dropped 4 bases and J dropped 4 bases, with 11 bases sitting between them. For the CDR3, the DNA is TGCGCCAGCAGCCAGACAGCCAATAATGAAAAACTGTTTTTT. Amino acids: CASSQTANNEKLFF.

This clonotype was recorded once. The chain has TRBV28 and TRBJ2-3; a weak D match, TRBD1 (6 bases). CDR1 and CDR2 (germline): MDHEN, SYDVKM. The CDR3 sequence is 14 residues long. V lost 6 bases to trimming and J lost 4 bases, with 14 bases between them. The CDR3 sequence is CASSLIRGADTQYF. CDR3 bases: TGTGCCAGCAGCCTAATCAGGGGAGCAGATACGCAGTATTTT.

J is TRBJ2-7 and V is TRBV7-8, with a possible D match to TRBD1 (5 bases). The ends were cut back, 5 bases at V and 0 bases at J, with 14 bases in the middle. The CDR3 has 15 amino acids. In germline, CDR1 is SGHVS, CDR2 FQNEAQ. The CDR3 region is CASSLARVGSYEQYF. In nucleotides, the CDR3 is TGTGCCAGCAGCCTCGCCAGGGTCGGCTCCTACGAGCAGTACTTC.

This clonotype was detected once. This chain connects TRBV2 to TRBJ2-3; 11 positions agree with TRBD2. This CDR3 region has 17 residues. Germline CDR1 is SNHLY and CDR2 is FYNNEI. Trimming removed 6 bases from V and 2 bases from J; junction bases left unmatched: 10. CDR3 region: CASSAGRLAGYTDTQYF. The CDR3 DNA is TGTGCCAGCAGCGCAGGACGACTAGCGGGATACACAGATACGCAGTATTTT.

This rearrangement joins TRBV9 to TRBJ1-2; 7 bases align to TRBD1. V shed 0 bases and J 3 bases; nucleotides not matched to a gene: 2. The CDR3 is made up of 14 amino acids. The V gene's germline CDR1 is SGDLS and CDR2 YYNGEE. The CDR3 is CASSVVQGHYGYTF. The CDR3 DNA reads TGTGCCAGCAGCGTAGTACAGGGGCACTATGGCTACACCTTC. The full variable domain, in which reference TRBV9 and TRBJ1-2 provide the parts outside the CDR3, is DSGVTQTPKHLITATGQRVTLRCSPRSGDLSVYWYQQSLDQGLQFLIQYYNGEERAKGNILERFSAQQFPDLHSELNLSSLELGDSALYFCASSVVQGHYGYTFGSGTRLTVV.

This rearrangement joins TRBV6-4 to TRBJ1-5; possibly TRBD1 for D (6 bases). CDR1 is MRHNA, CDR2 SNTAGT, per germline. The CDR3 is 15 amino acids. V was cut by 3 bases and J by 0 bases, with 9 bases left in between. The CDR3, as DNA: TGTGCCAGCAGTGAATCCAGGGGTAGCAATCAGCCCCAGCATTTT. Its protein product is CASSESRGSNQPQHF.

This chain joins TRBV9 and TRBJ2-7; D is possibly TRBD1 (6 bases). The V end lost 2 bases, the J end lost 3 bases, and 12 bases lay between the germline ends. This CDR3 spans 14 amino acids. In germline, CDR1 is SGDLS, CDR2 YYNGEE. CDR3: CASSVGDNLYEQYF. CDR3 nucleotide sequence: TGTGCCAGCAGCGTTGGGGACAACCTCTACGAGCAGTACTTC.

This chain links TRBV6-6 with TRBJ1-6; D may be TRBD1 (5 bases). V was cut by 6 bases and J by 10 bases, with 22 bases left in between. The CDR3 totals 16 residues. CDR1 and CDR2 (germline): MNHNY, SVGAGI (reference sequence). CDR3 residues: CASSPGTVGLGSPLHF. CDR3 in DNA: TGTGCCAGCAGCCCCGGGACGGTCGGGTTAGGGTCACCCCTCCACTTT.

The chain couples TRBV7-3 to TRBJ2-7, with D maybe TRBD1 (8 bases). The V end was cut by 5 bases, the J end by 3 bases, with 17 bases between. The CDR3 totals 15 residues. CDR1 and CDR2 (germline): SGHTA, FQGTGA. Here the CDR3 reads CASSLQGGVNYEQYF. In DNA, the CDR3 is TGTGCCAGCAGCCTACAGGGGGGGGTGAACTACGAGCAGTACTTC.

V usage is TRBV30 and J usage is TRBJ1-5; D gene unclear. This CDR3 is built from 13 residues. CDR1 and CDR2 (germline): GTSNPN, SVGIG (reference sequence). V lost 0 bases, J lost 6 bases, and 9 bases lay in between. The CDR3 sequence is CAWSVVLGQPQHF. In nucleotides, the CDR3 is TGTGCCTGGAGTGTAGTATTAGGTCAGCCCCAGCATTTT. The variable domain in full, completed from reference TRBV30 and TRBJ1-5, reads SQTIHQWPATLVQPVGSPLSLECTVEGTSNPNLYWYRQAAGRGLQLLFYSVGIGQISSEVPQNLSASRPQDRQFILSSKKLLLSDSGFYLCAWSVVLGQPQHFGDGTRLSIL.

This chain links TRBV24-1 with TRBJ2-3; no firm D call. Per the germline V gene, CDR1 is KGHDR and CDR2 is SFDVKD. The CDR3 runs 13 residues. The germline V and J ends were trimmed by 3 bases and 3 bases, with 6 bases remaining between them. CDR3 sequence (DNA): TGTGCCACCAGTGATACCCCTACAGATACGCAGTATTTT. Its translation is CATSDTPTDTQYF.

This clonotype was seen once. The rearrangement joins TRBV10-3 to TRBJ2-5, with D uncertain. From germline, CDR1 is ENHRY and CDR2 SYGVKD. This CDR3 region has 15 residues. V was cut by 3 bases and J by 3 bases, with 14 bases left in between. CDR3 sequence reads: CAISELLLREETQYF. CDR3 DNA sequence: TGTGCCATCAGTGAACTACTGCTGCGAGAAGAGACCCAGTACTTC.